The present TCR beta chain was sequenced within a study of Ad26.COV2.S vaccination and SARS-CoV-2 variants. Broader study findings: Recipients of vaccine and of placebo showed similar breadth of their non-spike TCR repertoires.

To note about this clone: Its matching antigen is unknown.

As to treatment: around 19 received Ad26.COV2.S at low or high dose, single or two shots; 5 received placebo; per-sample allocation not given. Each sample was drawn 63 days after the first injection (of vaccine or placebo). Vaccination used an Ad26 vector expressing Wuhan-strain SARS-CoV-2 spike. TCRdb's table, derived via immunoSEQ multiplex PCR, lists solely in-frame clones and lacks some. This sample has about half a million clones, with 89% found just once. The V gene's germline CDR1 is KGHSH and CDR2 LQKENI. Trimming left V 3 bases short and J 6 bases short, with 8 bases between. This CDR3 is 12 amino acids long.

The receptor's source is a person aged 18-65 years who received the Ad26.COV2.S COVID-19 vaccine or a placebo. This chain joins TRBV18 and TRBJ2-5; D is unresolved. This specimen was peripheral blood, taken in a trial of Ad26.COV2.S vaccine versus placebo. The CDR3 nucleotides read TGTGCCAGCTCACCGTTGTCCCAGACCCAGTACTTC. Protein product: CASSPLSQTQYF.